The rows below give T cell receptor beta chains drawn from one sample of a study of regulatory T cells in long-lasting Graves disease. Using its own MiXCR run on the multiplex PCR reads, TCRdb lists one record per CDR3 protein. The sample lists 300,000 to 500,000 distinct CDR3 sequences, about a fifth seen once, with 20% in the top ten. Sequences were derived from peripheral blood mononuclear cells (PBMCs), sampled when the disease was refractory, from a patient treated with antithyroid drugs. The receptors stem from a female donor with Graves disease. Both conserved end residues are part of each CDR3. Fields, in order: CDR3 length, J gene, V gene, clone size, D gene, CDR3 DNA, CDR3 protein. D genes are given only for firm matches. Size is omitted from some rows. Given values are once, few, many or a class for expanded clones.

>14|TRBJ2-2|TRBV29-1|-|TRBD2
TGCAGCGGCCGACTAGCGGCGAACACCGGGGAGCTGTTTTTT
CSGRLAANTGELFF
>14|TRBJ2-7|TRBV20-1|many|-
TGCAGTGCTAGAGATCAAACCCAGTCCTACGAGCAGTACTTC
CSARDQTQSYEQYF
>13|TRBJ2-1|TRBV3-1|few|-
TGTGCCAGCAGCCAAGTTGGGGGCGATGAGCAGTTCTTC
CASSQVGGDEQFF
>14|TRBJ2-4|TRBV7-9|-|-
TGTGCCAGCAGCTCCGAGACGGTCGATCTTAAAGCGTACTTC
CASSSETVDLKAYF
>14|TRBJ2-7|TRBV18|-|-
TGTGCCAGCTCACCACCGACTAACTCCTACGAGCAGTACTTC
CASSPPTNSYEQYF
>13|TRBJ2-5|TRBV7-2|many|-
TGTGCCAGCAGCTTAGTTCTGGGAGAGACCCAGTACTTC
CASSLVLGETQYF
>14|TRBJ2-2|TRBV10-3|many|-
TGTGCCATCAGTGAGCCAAGAAACACCGGGGAGCTGTTTTTT
CAISEPRNTGELFF
>13|TRBJ2-7|TRBV7-3|-|TRBD2
TGTGCCAGCAGCCCGAACGGGGGGGTCGAGCAGTACTTC
CASSPNGGVEQYF
>14|TRBJ2-1|TRBV6-1|-|TRBD2
TGTGCCAGCGCATCAAGCGGGATAGGGAATGAGCAGTTCTTC
CASASSGIGNEQFF
>15|TRBJ2-3|TRBV3-1|-|-
TGTGCCAGCAGCCCGGGCGGAGCAGACACAGATACGCAGTATTTT
CASSPGGADTDTQYF
>11|TRBJ2-1|TRBV12-3/TRBV12-4|-|-
TGTGCCAGCAGTAACAGGCCTGAGCAGTTCTTC
CASSNRPEQFF